This TCR beta chain was captured in a study of blood T cell repertoires in COVID-19. Study context: The study drew acute and convalescent COVID-19 samples from the United States, Italy and Spain. The cDNA or gDNA used as material had been derived from T cells, B-cell-depleted T cells, or PBMCs.

It was during active infection that Seattle patients were enrolled and then longitudinally followed. Repertoires were generated with immunoSEQ multiplex PCR, while TCRdb's copy carries only in-frame clones and drops some. Of 250,000 to 300,000 clones in the sample, over 75% were seen once. Germline lookup yields CDR1 SGDLS and CDR2 YYNGEE. This CDR3 is 18 amino acids long. After removal of 3 bases from V and 5 bases from J, the junction contained 14 bases not matched to a gene. The chain carries TRBV9 and TRBJ1-6; 7 nucleotides align to TRBD1. The receptor was derived from an older woman with COVID-19, enrolled during active disease. Sample: peripheral blood. The CDR3 sequence: CASSAQPSTGDHNSPLHF. CDR3 coding DNA: TGTGCCAGCAGCGCCCAACCTTCCACAGGGGACCATAATTCACCCCTCCACTTT. The full variable domain, rest sourced from reference TRBV9 and TRBJ1-6, is DSGVTQTPKHLITATGQRVTLRCSPRSGDLSVYWYQQSLDQGLQFLIQYYNGEERAKGNILERFSAQQFPDLHSELNLSSLELGDSALYFCASSAQPSTGDHNSPLHFGNGTRLTVT.